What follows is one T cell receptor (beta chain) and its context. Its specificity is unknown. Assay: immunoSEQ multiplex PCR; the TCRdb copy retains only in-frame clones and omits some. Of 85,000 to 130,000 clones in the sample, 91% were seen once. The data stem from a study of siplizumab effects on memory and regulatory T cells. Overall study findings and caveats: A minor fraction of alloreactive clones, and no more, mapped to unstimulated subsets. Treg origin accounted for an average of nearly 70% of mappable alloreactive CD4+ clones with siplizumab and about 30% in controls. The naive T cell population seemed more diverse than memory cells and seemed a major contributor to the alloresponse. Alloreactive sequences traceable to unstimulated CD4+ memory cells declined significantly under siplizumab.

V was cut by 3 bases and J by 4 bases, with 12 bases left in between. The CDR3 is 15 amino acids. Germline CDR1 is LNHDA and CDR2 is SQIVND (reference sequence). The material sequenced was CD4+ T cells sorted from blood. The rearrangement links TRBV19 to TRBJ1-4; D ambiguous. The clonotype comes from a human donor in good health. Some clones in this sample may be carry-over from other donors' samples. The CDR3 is CASSITGSYNEKLFF. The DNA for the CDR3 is TGTGCCAGTAGTATCACCGGGTCGTATAATGAAAAACTGTTTTTT.